This TCR beta chain was obtained from a study of siplizumab effects on memory and regulatory T cells. TCRdb's table, derived via immunoSEQ multiplex PCR, lists solely in-frame clones and lacks some. The top ten clones hold over 0.6% of a sample with 50,000 or so clones, 95% to 98% of them seen once. Unstimulated naive, memory, effector memory and TEMRA subsets were sequenced, and this was done in a few donor pairs. General study results and limits: Sequences below about 10^-5 frequency were poorly captured, and few alloreactive clones mapped to unstimulated subsets.

About this clone: Antigen specificity is unknown.

Per the germline V gene, CDR1 is MGHRA and CDR2 is YSYEKL. The CDR3 is 15 amino acids. Deletions cut 4 bases from V and 2 bases from J, with 11 bases between. This TCR derives from a human donor in good health. Sequencing was performed on naive CD4+ T cells sorted from blood. This rearrangement joins TRBV4-1 to TRBJ1-4; D ambiguous. CDR3 sequence reads: CASSLPGGTNEKLFF. The CDR3 nucleotides read TGCGCCAGCAGCCTCCCTGGTGGGACTAATGAAAAACTGTTTTTT.